This T cell receptor beta chain was obtained from a study of T cell changes during pregnancy in multiple sclerosis. This CDR3 comprises 15 residues. After removal of 2 bases from V and 6 bases from J, the junction contained 6 bases not matched to a gene. The germline gives CDR1 MNHNS, CDR2 SASEGT. The data were produced by immunoSEQ multiplex PCR, yet TCRdb's version contains in-frame clones alone and is incomplete. Among fewer than 90,000 clones listed, roughly 93% were seen once. The sample consisted of peripheral blood, taken in the first trimester of pregnancy. The J gene is TRBJ2-3, the V gene TRBV6-1, with 9 bases identical to TRBD2. This clonotype originated in a female donor with multiple sclerosis, enrolled in a pregnancy study. CDR3 amino acids: CASSELAGTRDTQYF. DNA of the CDR3: TGTGCCAGCAGTGAACTAGCGGGGACGAGGGATACGCAGTATTTT.